This TCR beta chain was sequenced in a study of blood T cell repertoires in COVID-19 (dated by TCRdb to the early 2020s). Regarding the complete study: Samples covering the acute and convalescent phases of COVID-19 were provided by collaborators in the United States, Italy and Spain. The repertoires were made available in a free public database intended to serve as a resource for research on the immune response to SARS-CoV-2. Sample metadata almost always included a de-identified subject ID, COVID-19 status, age in years and sex. HLA class I and class II types, where available, came from metadata supplied by the sample provider rather than from assay-based typing. Samples were obtained from the ongoing ImmuneRACE study (first 160 participants) and from about 1,300 subjects provided by 6 global collaborators. Deeply sampled blood TCRbeta repertoires from subjects exposed to, actively infected with, or recovered from COVID-19 were included in the dataset. The prospective study material was composed of cDNA or gDNA derived from T cells, B-cell-depleted T cells, or PBMCs.

Note on this clone: Its antigen is unknown. No base quality information exists; no much larger clone differs at one position.

Overall results and qualifications from the work: Clinical and demographic metadata were provided uncurated, with the amount varying by source and participant.

The immunoSEQ Assay, a bias-controlled multiplex PCR, was used to amplify TCRbeta CDR3 regions from genomic DNA. In the paper's pipeline: Within the assay, amplification of reference gene primers was used to estimate how many nucleated cells each sample contained. Sequence reads were collapsed and filtered to measure the absolute abundance of every unique TCRbeta CDR3 rearrangement. Productive Simpson clonality was computed per sample as the square root of Simpson's diversity index over productive rearrangements. Entries here come from immuneACCESS through TCRdb and include only in-frame sequences with V and J called. Some clones fail to appear in such tables; in the studies checked, an unresolved V gene covers under half of the shortfall, and the cause of the remainder is unknown. V and J calls and clone size come straight from that table; D and trimming were deduced from the DNA. The sample yields tens of thousands of clones; about nine tenths were counted once. The top ten constitute 22% of the sample.

One collaborating source in Seattle enrolled patients during active infection and followed them longitudinally through the course of disease. The collaborating institutions used their own protocols to collect whole blood in K2EDTA tubes. For TCRbeta analysis, collaborators shipped samples as frozen whole blood, isolated PBMCs, or DNA extracted from either of those sample types. V is trimmed back by 5 bases and J by 3 bases, and the junction contains 3 bases that no gene match accounts for. The germline V gene specifies SGHTA as CDR1 and FQGNSA as CDR2. The CDR3, cysteine through phenylalanine, is 14 amino acids long. Only CDR3 DNA is held: 42 bases, read in frame from base 1.

The clonotype was recovered from a woman at least 80 years old with COVID-19, enrolled during active disease. Here the chain combines TRBV7-2 and TRBJ2-3, and 9 junctional nucleotides match TRBD1. The sequenced sample was peripheral blood. The DNA sequence is TGTGCCAGCAGCCTCGGGACAGGGACAGATACGCAGTATTTT. Translated, it gives CASSLGTGTDTQYF.